This TCR beta chain was documented in a study of shared clonotypes between healthy human individuals. This clone appeared a single time. The assay was immunoSEQ multiplex PCR, and TCRdb's table has in-frame clones only and misses some. The repertoire includes over 950,000 clones, about 72% of them detected once, and 0.89% sits in the top ten. The V gene's germline CDR1 is SQVTM and CDR2 ANQGSEA. Unmatched junction bases numbered 4, after V lost 6 bases and J lost 4 bases. This CDR3 is 13 amino acids long. The rearrangement links TRBV29-1 to TRBJ2-2, with 8 bases aligning to TRBD1. Sequencing used memory CD4+ T cells from PBMCs. Specified subset: CD45RA-negative fraction. The sequence derives from a man aged 18 to 35 in good health. Some clones in this sample may be carry-over from other donors' samples. CDR3 sequence (DNA): TGCAGCGTGGAGACAGGGGTCACCGGGGAGCTGTTTTTT. As protein: CSVETGVTGELFF.